This T cell receptor beta chain is from a study of cytomegalovirus exposure and HLA in healthy donors. Study-wide results and caveats: More clonal expansion characterized HLA-associated TCR beta chains than equally common others in a later analysis. Most TCR sequences were uncommon, yet certain public TCRs appeared in many donors.

Germline lookup yields CDR1 LNHDA and CDR2 SQIVND (reference sequence). The CDR3 loop spans 15 amino acids. Trimming cost V 5 bases and J 5 bases; bases outside gene matches: 7. 60 Vbeta and 13 Jbeta primers were used in PCR. Assay: immunoSEQ multiplex PCR; the TCRdb copy retains only in-frame clones and omits some. Among 150,000 to 200,000 clones listed, less than 90% were seen once. A note on this clone: Its specificity is unknown.

As for the donors, each was a healthy bone marrow donor. The sequencing sample was made of PBMCs. The sequence derives from a male donor in good health and CMV-seropositive. This chain joins TRBV19 and TRBJ2-2; 8 bases line up with TRBD2. CDR3 in amino acids: CASSGIPGGTGELFF. The CDR3, as DNA: TGTGCCAGTAGTGGGATCCCGGGAGGGACCGGGGAGCTGTTTTTT.